These 20 T cell receptor beta chains were sequenced from one sample in a study of T-cell reconstitution after alpha-beta-depleted transplantation in children. Unique molecular identifiers were incorporated during preparation of the TCRbeta library. A single record per CDR3 protein comes from TCRdb applying MiXCR to the PCR reads. This sample has more than 200,000 distinct CDR3 sequences; approximately 19% occur once, and the top ten carry about 41%. The specimen comprised PBMCs, mostly from graft donor cells, sampled 360 days after TCRalphabeta/CD19-depleted stem cell transplant. The source is a male patient under 10 years old who had a stem cell transplant for acute lymphoblastic leukemia, so the T cells may come from the graft donor.

This clonotype has only a few counts. The chain links TRBV28 to TRBJ2-5; 7 positions match TRBD1. V gave up 2 bases and J gave up 7 bases; unmatched junction bases: 7. Per germline, CDR1 MDHEN and CDR2 SYDVKM. The CDR3 covers 14 residues. This CDR3 is CASSLGGQRATQYF. The CDR3 DNA sequence: TGTGCCAGCAGTTTAGGGGGACAGAGGGCGACCCAGTACTTC. The full variable domain, in which reference TRBV28 and TRBJ2-5 provide the parts outside the CDR3, is DVKVTQSSRYLVKRTGEKVFLECVQDMDHENMFWYRQDPGLGLRLIYFSYDVKMKEKGDIPEGYSVSREKKERFSLILESASTNQTSMYLCASSLGGQRATQYFGPGTRLLVL.

This clonotype was counted only a few times. The CDR3 DNA reads as TGCGCCAGCAGCGGAACTCCGGACAGGGGCTCGCCCTACGAGCAGTACTTC. Residues: CASSGTPDRGSPYEQYF. This chain joins TRBV5-1 and TRBJ2-7; 9 nucleotides agree with TRBD1. V gave up 4 bases and J gave up 2 bases; unmatched junction bases: 13. This CDR3 has 17 residues. CDR1 is SGHRS and CDR2 is YFSETQ in the germline V gene.

This clonotype was seen only a few times. V gene TRBV10-3 combines with J gene TRBJ2-5; D gene ambiguous. This CDR3 spans 15 amino acids. V shed 4 bases and J shed 5 bases, with 17 bases lying between them. Germline loops: CDR1 ENHRY, CDR2 SYGVKD. Here the CDR3 DNA reads TGTGCCATCAGTGGAGACACCCCTCTGGGGGAGACCCAGTACTTC. It specifies CAISGDTPLGETQYF.

A few counts support this clonotype. The V call is TRBV18, the J call TRBJ2-5; D tentatively fits TRBD1 or TRBD2 (5 bases each). V was shortened by 3 bases and J by 0 bases, with 11 bases between the two germline ends. Germline assignment: CDR1 KGHSH and CDR2 LQKENI. The CDR3 spans 15 residues. CDR3 bases: TGTGCCAGCTCACCCCTTGGGGGAGACCAAGAGACCCAGTACTTC. Its translation is CASSPLGGDQETQYF.

The V and J genes are TRBV5-1 and TRBJ1-4; weak D call: TRBD1 (5 bases). V gave up 1 base and J gave up 7 bases, with 17 bases separating them. Germline V gene sequence: CDR1 SGHRS, CDR2 YFSETQ. The CDR3 is 16 amino acids. The CDR3 nucleotides are TGCGCCAGCAGCTTGATGGCAGGGCAGCGGGGTGAAAAACTGTTTTTT. Translated, it gives CASSLMAGQRGEKLFF.

This clonotype has just one count. The V gene is TRBV20-1, the J gene TRBJ2-7; TRBD1 is a possible D gene (5 bases). The length of the CDR3 is 15 residues. The V gene's germline CDR1 is DFQATT and CDR2 SNEGSKA (reference sequence). V was shortened by 4 bases and J by 3 bases, with 19 bases between the two germline ends. CDR3 coding DNA: TGCAGTGCTACATTCAGACAGACTTTCGGCTACGAGCAGTACTTC. As protein: CSATFRQTFGYEQYF.

In this sample, this clonotype turned up a few times. The chain recombines TRBV20-1 with TRBJ2-7; D is perhaps TRBD2 (6 bases). Trimming left V 6 bases short and J 3 bases short, with 21 bases between. This CDR3 region has 15 residues. Germline CDR1 and CDR2: DFQATT and SNEGSKA (reference sequence). The CDR3 DNA sequence: TGCAGTGCCAGACCCCTCCTTTGGGGGGACTACGAGCAGTACTTC. Its protein is CSARPLLWGDYEQYF.

In this sample, this clonotype turned up a few times. This chain joins TRBV27 and TRBJ2-7; the D gene could be TRBD1 or TRBD2 (5 bases each). V shed 6 bases and J shed 8 bases, with 20 bases lying between them. The CDR3 spans 14 residues. Looked up from germline, CDR1 is MNHEY and CDR2 is SMNVEV (reference sequence). The CDR3 DNA is TGTGCCAGCAGGATCGCACCTGGGGGATCACAGCAGTACTTC. Translating it yields CASRIAPGGSQQYF.

This clonotype turned up a few times. The rearrangement links TRBV7-2 to TRBJ2-1; D is undetermined. This CDR3 is built from 12 residues. The V gene lost 4 bases and the J gene lost 3 bases, with 4 bases spanning the gap. Germline assignment: CDR1 SGHTA and CDR2 FQGNSA. The CDR3 is CASSSYYNEQFF. The CDR3 nucleotides read TGTGCCAGCAGCTCCTACTACAATGAGCAGTTCTTC.

The chain is built from TRBV10-3 and TRBJ2-1, with 9 bases lining up with TRBD2. Trimming cost V 2 bases and J 3 bases; bases outside gene matches: 5. The CDR3 contains 16 residues. Germline V gives CDR1 ENHRY, CDR2 SYGVKD. The CDR3 sequence is CAISEGGGGVYNEQFF. The DNA of the CDR3 is TGTGCCATCAGTGAGGGGGGCGGGGGGGTCTACAATGAGCAGTTCTTC.

This clonotype occurred a few times. CDR3 nucleotides: TGCAGCGTGGGCCCGATCCCGTGGGCAGGGGGCGCTTCTAACTATGGCTACACCTTC. Translation: CSVGPIPWAGGASNYGYTF. This rearrangement joins TRBV29-1 to TRBJ1-2; TRBD1 matches 8 bases. CDR3 length: 19 residues. Per germline, CDR1 SQVTM and CDR2 ANQGSEA. Trimming cost V 6 bases and J 0 bases; bases outside gene matches: 21.

The table lists this clonotype with many counts. The chain carries TRBV20-1 and TRBJ1-3, with D perhaps TRBD1 (5 bases). Per the germline V gene, CDR1 is DFQATT and CDR2 is SNEGSKA (reference sequence). The CDR3 length is 14 residues. V lost 6 bases, J lost 4 bases, and 16 bases lay in between. CDR3 sequence reads: CSAPLPGTGNTIYF. The CDR3 coding sequence is TGCAGTGCCCCACTCCCCGGGACCGGAAACACCATATATTTT.

This clonotype has ten or more counts. CDR3 residues: CASSVGTWNQETQYF. The CDR3 DNA reads TGTGCCAGCAGTGTAGGAACCTGGAACCAAGAGACCCAGTACTTC. The V call is TRBV12-3 or TRBV12-4, the J call TRBJ2-5; D gene unclear. V lost 5 bases to trimming and J lost 0 bases, with 13 bases between them. This CDR3 has 15 residues.

This clonotype was seen more than once but under ten times. The chain couples TRBV2 to TRBJ1-5, with 7 bases identical to TRBD1. Per the germline V gene, CDR1 is SNHLY and CDR2 is FYNNEI. The V gene end was trimmed by 7 bases and the J gene end by 6 bases; junction bases not matched to a gene: 9. There are 14 residues in the CDR3. The CDR3: CASKVTGLAQPQHF. The CDR3 bases are TGTGCCAGCAAGGTGACAGGGTTGGCTCAGCCCCAGCATTTT.

V usage is TRBV20-1 and J usage is TRBJ1-1; TRBD1 might be the D (5 bases). Trimming removed 1 base from V and 1 base from J, with 10 bases in between. This CDR3 contains 14 residues. Germline CDR1 and CDR2: DFQATT and SNEGSKA (reference sequence). DNA of the CDR3: TGCAGTGCTAGAGTAGCAGGGCCGAACACTGAAGCTTTCTTT. This sequence encodes CSARVAGPNTEAFF.

This clonotype was seen repeatedly, ten times or more. This chain links TRBV20-1 with TRBJ2-5, with 10 bases aligning to TRBD2. CDR1 and CDR2 (germline): DFQATT, SNEGSKA (reference sequence). This CDR3 spans 16 amino acids. Trimming at V came to 3 bases and at J to 4 bases, leaving 11 bases not matched to a gene. The CDR3 region has the DNA TGCAGTGCTAGCCGAACTAGCGGGGTAATGGGAGAGACCCAGTACTTC. Translating it yields CSASRTSGVMGETQYF.

The table lists this clonotype with a few counts. The rearrangement links TRBV29-1 to TRBJ2-7; D is possibly TRBD1 (5 bases). CDR1 and CDR2 from the germline V gene are SQVTM and ANQGSEA. The CDR3 contains 12 residues. V was clipped by 4 bases and J by 3 bases, with 10 bases between them. For the CDR3, the DNA is TGCAGCGTTGGCAGGGATGGCTACGAGCAGTACTTC. This encodes CSVGRDGYEQYF.

This clonotype was seen repeatedly, ten times or more. The chain recombines TRBV12-3 or TRBV12-4 with TRBJ2-5, with D hard to call. Trimming stripped 5 bases from V and 2 bases from J, with 12 bases between. This CDR3 has 14 residues. This CDR3 is CASSPSSRQETQYF. CDR3 coding DNA: TGTGCCAGCAGTCCCTCGAGTCGACAAGAGACCCAGTACTTC.

The chain carries TRBV5-1 and TRBJ2-7; D remains ambiguous. This CDR3 has 13 residues. CDR1 and CDR2 from the germline V gene are SGHRS and YFSETQ. The V end was cut by 4 bases, the J end by 6 bases, with 14 bases between. Here the CDR3 DNA reads TGCGCCAGCAGCGCCTCGGACGTCCGCGAGCAGTACTTC. This encodes CASSASDVREQYF.

This clonotype was seen more than once but under ten times. The chain employs TRBV11-2 and TRBJ1-1; D remains ambiguous. This CDR3 has 12 amino acids. Germline V lookup: CDR1 SGHAT, CDR2 FQNNGV. V lost 1 base to trimming and J lost 4 bases, with 4 bases between them. CDR3 DNA sequence: TGTGCCAGCAGCTTAGGAACCACTGAAGCTTTCTTT. This translates into CASSLGTTEAFF.